This entry lists 25 T cell receptor beta chains sequenced from one sample in a study of cytomegalovirus exposure and HLA in healthy donors. Primers: 60 Vbeta forward and 13 Jbeta reverse. Some clones are missing from TCRdb's copy, which holds only in-frame ones; the method was immunoSEQ multiplex PCR. The sample has 100,000 to 150,000 clones, approximately 90% seen once. Sequencing input: PBMCs. The receptors come from a woman in her twenties or thirties in good health and CMV-seronegative.

The CDR3: CASSWGTALGTDTQYF. CDR3 bases: TGTGCCAGCAGTTGGGGGACAGCCCTCGGCACAGATACGCAGTATTTT. The chain has TRBV6-5 and TRBJ2-3; TRBD1 aligns across 7 bases. Germline-derived CDR1 and CDR2 are MNHEY and SVGAGI. V lost 4 bases to trimming and J lost 1 base; unmatched junction nucleotides: 8. This CDR3 is built from 16 residues.

The chain has TRBV19 and TRBJ2-1; 16 positions match TRBD2. Trimming removed 6 bases from V and 7 bases from J; junction bases left unmatched: 12. Germline lookup yields CDR1 LNHDA and CDR2 SQIVND (reference sequence). CDR3 length equals 18 residues. The CDR3 sequence: CASSSGTSGRARLNEQFF. CDR3 in DNA: TGTGCCAGTAGCTCCGGGACTAGCGGGAGGGCGCGGTTAAATGAGCAGTTCTTC.

The rearrangement uses TRBV28 and TRBJ2-1; 11 bases are shared with TRBD2. This CDR3 is 16 amino acids long. The V gene end was trimmed by 3 bases and the J gene end by 4 bases; junction bases not matched to a gene: 5. Germline V gene lookup returns CDR1 MDHEN and CDR2 SYDVKM. The CDR3 here is CASSLDSGGVYNEQFF. DNA for the CDR3: TGTGCCAGCAGTTTGGATAGCGGGGGGGTATACAATGAGCAGTTCTTC.

This chain links TRBV5-8 with TRBJ2-5; TRBD2 matches 7 bases. V dropped 4 bases and J dropped 1; count of bases not matched to a gene: 10. Germline values: CDR1 SGHTS, CDR2 YDEGEE. CDR3 length equals 16 residues. The CDR3 DNA reads as TGTGCCAGCAGCCACGGGTGGGGGGGGACCCAAGAGACCCAGTACTTC. Translated, it gives CASSHGWGGTQETQYF.

The chain links TRBV7-8 to TRBJ2-1, with a tentative D call TRBD2 (5 bases). Trimming cost V 1 base and J 0 bases, with 7 bases left between them. Per germline, CDR1 SGHVS and CDR2 FQNEAQ. The CDR3 extends over 15 amino acids. Here the CDR3 DNA reads TGTGCCAGCAGCTTAGTCCTAGCCTCCTACAATGAGCAGTTCTTC. This encodes CASSLVLASYNEQFF.

The V gene is TRBV15, the J gene TRBJ2-5, with 10 bases matching TRBD1. Germline assignment: CDR1 LNHNV and CDR2 YYDKDF (reference sequence). This CDR3 is 16 amino acids long. Trimming took 3 bases from V and 4 from J; bases not matched to a gene: 8. CDR3: CATSSGRTGGRETQYF. CDR3 bases: TGTGCCACCAGCAGTGGACGGACAGGGGGTAGAGAGACCCAGTACTTC.

The rearrangement links TRBV4-3 to TRBJ2-7, with 11 bases fitting TRBD2. From germline, CDR1 is LGHNA and CDR2 YSLEER. CDR3 length: 17 residues. V lost 0 bases to trimming and J lost 3 bases; unmatched junction nucleotides: 7. The CDR3 loop is CASSQDSMLAGGYEQYF. CDR3 DNA: TGCGCCAGCAGCCAAGATTCGATGCTAGCGGGGGGCTACGAGCAGTACTTC.

The gene calls are TRBV7-7 and TRBJ2-5; D possibly corresponds to TRBD1 (6 bases). Germline V gene lookup returns CDR1 SSHAT and CDR2 FNYEAQ (reference sequence). V shed 3 bases and J shed 2 bases, with 10 bases lying between them. This CDR3 contains 14 residues. CDR3 coding DNA: TGTGCCAGCAGCTTTGGCAGGGGACAAGAGACCCAGTACTTC. This codes for CASSFGRGQETQYF.

V usage is TRBV18 and J usage is TRBJ2-3, with 9 bases matching TRBD2. J gave up 4 bases and V 0 bases, and 8 bases lay outside the gene matches. This CDR3 region has 17 residues. Germline V gives CDR1 KGHSH, CDR2 LQKENI. The DNA of the CDR3 is TGTGCCAGCTCACCACCGGAGGCGGGGGGGAAGTCAGATACGCAGTATTTT. Translation: CASSPPEAGGKSDTQYF.

V is TRBV4-3 and J is TRBJ2-1; 15 bases are shared with TRBD2. The CDR3 runs to 17 residues. Germline V gene lookup returns CDR1 LGHNA and CDR2 YSLEER. The V gene end was trimmed by 4 bases and the J gene end by 6 bases; junction bases not matched to a gene: 7. Written as DNA, the CDR3 is TGCGCCAGCAGCCGGGGACTAGCGGGAGGATCAGGCAATGAGCAGTTCTTC. Its protein is CASSRGLAGGSGNEQFF.

The chain carries TRBV28 and TRBJ1-4; D gene unclear. From germline, CDR1 is MDHEN and CDR2 SYDVKM. The V end was cut by 5 bases, the J end by 1 base, with 11 bases between. This CDR3 comprises 15 residues. CDR3 in DNA: TGTGCCAGCAGTGTCGGAGGAGTAACTAATGAAAAACTGTTTTTT. Translating gives CASSVGGVTNEKLFF.

The V and J genes are TRBV7-3 and TRBJ2-3, with 7 bases identical to TRBD2. The ends lost 4 bases at V and 2 bases at J; junction bases unmatched: 15. Per germline, CDR1 SGHTA and CDR2 FQGTGA. CDR3 length equals 18 residues. CDR3: CASSSPPGTTGDTDTQYF. The CDR3 nucleotides are TGTGCCAGCAGCTCCCCCCCCGGGACTACTGGCGACACAGATACGCAGTATTTT.

The rearrangement links TRBV10-3 to TRBJ2-1, with D tentatively TRBD2 (7 bases). Germline values: CDR1 ENHRY, CDR2 SYGVKD. CDR3 length equals 13 residues. Trimming removed 8 bases at V and 8 bases at J, with 16 bases between. Here the CDR3 DNA reads TGTGCCATCGGGGACACGGGGGGAGATGAGCAGTTCTTC. This gives the protein CAIGDTGGDEQFF.

The gene calls are TRBV6-6 and TRBJ1-1, with TRBD1 matching 8 bases. Per germline, CDR1 MNHNY and CDR2 SVGAGI (reference sequence). The V gene end was trimmed by 3 bases and the J gene end by 0 bases; junction bases not matched to a gene: 6. The CDR3 has 16 residues. CDR3 in DNA: TGTGCCAGCAGTTATTCAGGGGGCGAGATGAACACTGAAGCTTTCTTT. Encoded protein: CASSYSGGEMNTEAFF.

The chain uses TRBV28 and TRBJ2-2; D might be TRBD1 (6 bases). The ends were cut back, 6 bases at V and 1 base at J, with 12 bases in the middle. The CDR3 is 15 amino acids. CDR1 and CDR2 from the germline V gene are MDHEN and SYDVKM. This CDR3 reads CASRESRGNTGELFF. CDR3 coding DNA: TGTGCCAGCAGGGAATCCAGGGGGAACACCGGGGAGCTGTTTTTT.

This clone was detected once. The V and J genes are TRBV7-9 and TRBJ2-7; 11 nucleotides agree with TRBD1. CDR1 is SEHNR, CDR2 FQNEAQ, per germline (reference sequence). The CDR3 is 12 amino acids. V shed 11 bases, J shed 2 bases, and the junction held 2 bases outside the gene matches. The CDR3 spells CAVGQGAYEQYF. CDR3 nucleotide sequence: TGTGCCGTGGGACAGGGGGCCTACGAGCAGTACTTC.

Only a few counts were recorded for this clone. This CDR3 reads CAISARQVENSPLHF. DNA of the CDR3: TGTGCCATCAGTGCTAGACAGGTCGAGAATTCACCCCTCCACTTT. The V gene is TRBV10-3, the J gene TRBJ1-6, with D maybe TRBD1 (6 bases). CDR3 size: 15 residues. CDR1 and CDR2 (germline): ENHRY, SYGVKD. V shed 4 bases and J shed 7 bases, with 14 bases lying between them.

The V gene is TRBV27, the J gene TRBJ2-5, with D possibly being TRBD2 (5 bases). V was trimmed by 4 bases and J by 5 bases, leaving 14 bases between them. The germline V gene encodes CDR1 MNHEY and CDR2 SMNVEV (reference sequence). CDR3 size: 14 residues. The CDR3, as DNA: TGTGCCAGCAGTTCCCGAGAGGGTTGGGAGACCCAGTACTTC. It yields the protein CASSSREGWETQYF.

V usage is TRBV11-3 and J usage is TRBJ2-2; 10 nucleotides align to TRBD2. Germline CDR1 is SGHNT and CDR2 is YENEEA. This CDR3 contains 15 residues. The junction had 1 base not matched to a gene; V was cut back by 5 bases and J by 1 base. The CDR3 protein is CASSRTSGNTGELFF. CDR3 nucleotide sequence: TGTGCCAGCAGCCGGACTAGCGGGAACACCGGGGAGCTGTTTTTT. The entire variable domain, with the rest obtained from reference TRBV11-3 and TRBJ2-2, is as follows: EAGVVQSPRYKIIEKKQPVAFWCNPISGHNTLYWYLQNLGQGPELLIRYENEEAVDDSQLPKDRFSAERLKGVDSTLKIQPAELGDSAVYLCASSRTSGNTGELFFGEGSRLTVL.

This clone was counted at least ten times. This chain links TRBV6-1 with TRBJ2-7, with a possible D match to TRBD1 (6 bases). CDR1 is MNHNS and CDR2 is SASEGT in the germline V gene. This CDR3 is 13 amino acids long. V lost 7 bases and J 6 bases, leaving 16 bases between the germline ends. The CDR3, as DNA: TGTGCCAGCAAGCACAGGGTGGCGCCCGAGCAGTACTTC. This codes for CASKHRVAPEQYF.

The chain is built from TRBV6-6 and TRBJ1-3; D gene unclear. The germline V gene encodes CDR1 MNHNY and CDR2 SVGAGI (reference sequence). This CDR3 is built from 14 residues. V lost 4 bases to trimming and J lost 2 bases, with 9 bases between them. CDR3 amino acids: CASSSEVPGNTIYF. CDR3 coding DNA: TGTGCCAGCAGTTCAGAGGTGCCTGGAAACACCATATATTTT.

V usage is TRBV7-2 and J usage is TRBJ1-1, with D possibly matching TRBD1 (5 bases). Germline CDR1 SGHTA, CDR2 FQGNSA. The CDR3 sequence is 13 residues long. Deletions cut 1 base from V and 7 bases from J, with 10 bases between. Here the CDR3 DNA reads TGTGCCAGCAGCTTAGGAGACAGCCGTGAAGCTTTCTTT. It is translated as CASSLGDSREAFF.

The V call is TRBV5-4, the J call TRBJ1-2; 8 bases line up with TRBD1. From germline, CDR1 is SGHNT and CDR2 YYREEE (reference sequence). This CDR3 is built from 13 residues. The J segment lost 4 bases and the V segment lost 9 bases, leaving 8 bases of the junction unmatched. CDR3 loop: CATPLGTGYGYTF. The CDR3 coding sequence is TGTGCCACCCCCCTCGGGACAGGCTATGGCTACACCTTC. Using reference TRBV5-4 and TRBJ1-2 for the parts outside the CDR3, the full variable domain is ETGVTQSPTHLIKTRGQQVTLRCSSQSGHNTVSWYQQALGQGPQFIFQYYREEENGRGNFPPRFSGLQFPNYSSELNVNALELDDSALYLCATPLGTGYGYTFGSGTRLTVV.

The J gene is TRBJ1-5, the V gene TRBV6-6, with TRBD1 as a possible D gene (6 bases). Between the trimmed V and J ends, which lost 7 bases and 0 bases, there was a span of 10 bases. This CDR3 contains 14 residues. The germline V gene has CDR1 MNHNY and CDR2 SVGAGI (reference sequence). CDR3 coding DNA: TGTGCCAGCATCGACAGGTATAGCAATCAGCCCCAGCATTTT. This translates into CASIDRYSNQPQHF.

This chain links TRBV6-5 with TRBJ1-1; the D gene is possibly TRBD1 (5 bases). Germline V lookup: CDR1 MNHEY, CDR2 SVGAGI. Between the trimmed V and J ends, which lost 2 bases and 5 bases, there was a span of 15 bases. CDR3 length: 15 residues. CDR3 amino acids: CASSYGVQGGTEAFF. CDR3 bases: TGTGCCAGCAGTTACGGGGTGCAGGGAGGGACTGAAGCTTTCTTT.